Listed below are T cell receptor beta chains from one sample, sequenced in a study of T cells in tumors after PD-1 blockade. Assay used: immunoSEQ multiplex PCR; TCRdb lists only in-frame clones, some missing. Among 5,500 to 6,500 clones, about four fifths were seen once, and the ten largest hold around 48%. The source was PBMCs, collected after anti-PD-1 therapy. These receptors originate from a human donor with advanced basal cell or squamous cell carcinoma (not recorded which). Both conserved end residues are part of each CDR3. Fields, in order: D gene, J gene, clone size, V gene, CDR3 protein, CDR3 DNA. D genes are given only for firm matches. Expanded clones get a size class; other rows say once, few or many, or leave the size out.

>.|TRBJ1-5|medium-sized|TRBV7-2
CASSLTVSNQPQHF
TGTGCCAGCAGCTTAACAGTTAGCAATCAGCCCCAGCATTTT
>TRBD1|TRBJ2-2|.|TRBV4-1
CASSQERAKQGTGELFF
TGCGCCAGCAGCCAAGAAAGGGCCAAACAGGGGACCGGGGAGCTGTTTTTT
>.|TRBJ2-7|.|TRBV5-4
CASSLTVTRTILPHEQYF
TGTGCCAGCAGCTTGACGGTCACCCGCACAATCCTTCCCCACGAGCAGTACTTC
>TRBD2|TRBJ2-1|once|TRBV29-1
CSVETGLAGKENEQFF
TGCAGCGTTGAGACCGGACTAGCGGGTAAGGAGAATGAGCAGTTCTTC
>TRBD1|TRBJ2-5|.|TRBV28
CASTAGGVKTQYF
TGTGCCAGCACCGCAGGGGGTGTGAAGACCCAGTACTTC
>TRBD2|TRBJ2-1|.|TRBV2
CASRGGLAEYNEQFF
TGTGCCAGCAGGGGGGGACTAGCGGAATACAATGAGCAGTTCTTC
>TRBD1|TRBJ1-6|once|TRBV4-3
CASSQDLWGQGISNSPLHF
TGCGCCAGCAGCCAAGATCTTTGGGGACAGGGGATAAGTAATTCACCCCTCCACTTT
>.|TRBJ2-1|.|TRBV9
CASSVGLRKGFDEQFF
TGTGCCAGCAGCGTAGGTCTCCGTAAGGGATTCGATGAGCAGTTCTTC
>.|TRBJ1-3|once|TRBV19
CASSTGPKTLGNTIYF
TGTGCCAGTAGTACGGGACCGAAAACTCTTGGAAACACCATATATTTT
>.|TRBJ2-1|.|TRBV5-1
CASSLEIRGRAEQFF
TGCGCCAGCAGCTTGGAGATCCGCGGCCGGGCAGAGCAGTTCTTC
>.|TRBJ1-6|.|TRBV11-1
CASSRGRGSYNSPLHF
TGTGCCAGCAGCAGGGGAAGGGGATCTTATAATTCACCCCTCCACTTT
>.|TRBJ2-2|.|TRBV9
CASEWTANTGELFF
TGTGCGAGCGAGTGGACAGCGAACACCGGGGAGCTGTTTTTT
>TRBD1|TRBJ1-1|.|TRBV6-5
CASSSTGGVEAFF
TGTGCCAGCAGTAGCACAGGGGGGGTTGAAGCTTTCTTT
>.|TRBJ2-7|.|TRBV4-1
CASSQEEAVYEQYF
TGCGCCAGCAGCCAAGAAGAAGCCGTATACGAGCAGTACTTC
>.|TRBJ1-2|.|TRBV3-1/TRBV3-2
CASSQDVGRHGYTF
TGTGCCAGCAGCCAAGACGTTGGGCGGCATGGCTACACCTTC
>TRBD1|TRBJ2-7|once|TRBV2
CASSEEEYRGSDEQYF
TGTGCCAGCAGTGAAGAGGAGTACAGGGGAAGCGACGAGCAGTACTTC
>.|TRBJ2-5|.|TRBV25-1
CASSEGGGFQETQYF
TGTGCCAGCAGTGAGGGTGGAGGATTCCAAGAGACCCAGTACTTC
>TRBD1|TRBJ1-1|.|TRBV12-3/TRBV12-4
CASSWTGNTEAFF
TGTGCCAGCAGTTGGACAGGTAACACTGAAGCTTTCTTT
>.|TRBJ1-6|few|TRBV28
CASRDYNSPLHF
TGTGCCAGCAGGGACTATAATTCACCCCTCCACTTT
>TRBD1|TRBJ1-6|.|TRBV7-6
CASSPVRGGRGLNSPLHF
TGTGCCAGCAGCCCAGTCCGGGGGGGCAGGGGGCTTAATTCACCCCTCCACTTT
>.|TRBJ1-1|.|TRBV10-1
CASSAGGTEAFF
TGCGCCAGCAGTGCTGGAGGCACTGAAGCTTTCTTT
>TRBD2|TRBJ2-3|.|TRBV7-2
CASSPHGPGGADTQYF
TGTGCCAGCAGCCCTCACGGACCGGGGGGGGCAGATACGCAGTATTTT
>TRBD1|TRBJ1-1|.|TRBV6-2/TRBV6-3
CASSKRLPGQGADTEAFF
TGTGCCAGCAGCAAGCGGTTACCGGGACAGGGGGCGGACACTGAAGCTTTCTTT
>.|TRBJ1-1|.|TRBV6-2/TRBV6-3
CASSWGTKTEAFF
TGTGCCAGCAGTTGGGGAACCAAGACTGAAGCTTTCTTT
>TRBD2|TRBJ2-5|.|TRBV18
CASSPFSGGETQYF
TGTGCCAGCTCACCATTTTCGGGGGGAGAGACCCAGTACTTC
>TRBD1|TRBJ1-2|once|TRBV9
CASSVDGGQGAGGYTF
TGTGCCAGCAGCGTCGACGGGGGACAGGGGGCGGGTGGCTACACCTTC
>TRBD2|TRBJ2-7|hyperexpanded|TRBV2
CASSSGTSGAEQYF
TGTGCCAGCAGTTCGGGGACTAGCGGGGCCGAGCAGTACTTC
>TRBD1|TRBJ2-5|few|TRBV6-5
CASSYGQARETQYF
TGTGCCAGCAGTTACGGACAGGCTCGAGAGACCCAGTACTTC
>TRBD2|TRBJ2-3|.|TRBV5-1
CASSNAGGPMDTQYF
TGCGCCAGCAGCAACGCGGGGGGGCCGATGGATACGCAGTATTTT
>.|TRBJ1-5|few|TRBV4-3
CASSQDRAGNQPQHF
TGCGCCAGCAGCCAAGATCGAGCAGGGAACCAGCCCCAGCATTTT
>.|TRBJ1-5|.|TRBV30
CAWSVPVGFRGNQPQHF
TGTGCCTGGAGTGTACCTGTTGGGTTCCGAGGCAATCAGCCCCAGCATTTT
>TRBD2|TRBJ2-1|.|TRBV19
CASSPPLLAGGLMSQFF
TGTGCCAGTAGTCCCCCCCTTCTAGCGGGGGGGCTTATGTCGCAGTTCTTC
>TRBD2|TRBJ2-3|.|TRBV13
CASSLRLARGTDTQYF
TGTGCCAGCAGCTTGCGACTAGCGCGAGGTACAGATACGCAGTATTTT
>.|TRBJ2-3|.|TRBV27
CASSLSSQITDTQYF
TGTGCCAGCAGTTTATCGTCCCAGATCACAGATACGCAGTATTTT
>.|TRBJ2-2|.|TRBV7-8
CASSALGVTGELFF
TGTGCCAGCAGCGCCTTGGGGGTCACCGGGGAGCTGTTTTTT
>.|TRBJ1-4|.|TRBV7-8
CASSLGRSTEKLFF
TGTGCCAGCAGCTTAGGGCGATCGACTGAAAAACTGTTTTTT
>.|TRBJ2-7|.|TRBV5-1
CASSSGLGGNKYEQYF
TGCGCCAGCAGCTCTGGCCTCGGAGGGAATAAATACGAGCAGTACTTC
>.|TRBJ2-4|.|TRBV5-6
CASSFLGRRGLAKNIQYF
TGTGCCAGCAGCTTCCTAGGTCGGAGGGGATTAGCCAAAAACATTCAGTACTTC
>TRBD2|TRBJ2-5|.|TRBV10-3
CAISEPGLAGVQETQYF
TGTGCCATCAGTGAGCCGGGACTAGCGGGAGTCCAAGAGACCCAGTACTTC
>TRBD2|TRBJ2-1|.|TRBV7-9
CASSKSGLAGGRNEQFF
TGTGCCAGCAGCAAGTCGGGACTAGCGGGGGGGCGGAATGAGCAGTTCTTC
>TRBD2|TRBJ2-1|.|TRBV7-2
CASSLERLAGGGEQFF
TGTGCCAGCAGCTTAGAAAGACTAGCGGGGGGAGGGGAGCAGTTCTTC
>.|TRBJ1-5|.|TRBV6-5
CASSKGTQPQHF
TGTGCCAGCTCCAAGGGGACTCAGCCCCAGCATTTT
>TRBD2|TRBJ2-1|.|TRBV7-8
CASSPAVAGGLFNEQFF
TGTGCCAGCAGCCCCGCGGTAGCGGGGGGGCTTTTTAATGAGCAGTTCTTC
>TRBD1|TRBJ1-2|.|TRBV2
CASSEMDRTYGYTF
TGTGCCAGCAGTGAGATGGACAGGACCTATGGCTACACCTTC
>.|TRBJ1-4|.|TRBV7-6
CASSLWGGEKLFF
TGTGCCAGCAGCTTGTGGGGGGGCGAAAAACTGTTTTTT
>TRBD2|TRBJ2-3|.|TRBV5-1
CASSQTGAGGPANAHADTQYF
TGCGCCAGCAGCCAGACCGGTGCGGGGGGGCCCGCGAACGCACACGCAGATACGCAGTATTTT
>TRBD2|TRBJ2-1|.|TRBV5-1
CASSTQVGAGGVKFF
TGCGCCAGCAGCACGCAGGTTGGAGCGGGAGGAGTTAAGTTCTTC
>TRBD2|TRBJ2-7|.|TRBV7-2
CASSLAWGGAFYEQYF
TGTGCCAGCAGCTTAGCGTGGGGAGGGGCGTTCTACGAGCAGTACTTC
>.|TRBJ2-7|.|TRBV7-8
CASSPRDGRSYEQYF
TGTGCCAGCAGCCCCCGGGACGGACGCTCCTACGAGCAGTACTTC
>TRBD2|TRBJ2-1|.|TRBV10-3
CAISSGLAGGHNKNEQFF
TGTGCCATCAGCAGCGGGCTAGCGGGGGGGCATAATAAGAATGAGCAGTTCTTC
>.|TRBJ1-2|.|TRBV5-6
CASSRDSYYYGYTF
TGTGCCAGCAGCCGGGACTCGTATTACTATGGCTACACCTTC
>.|TRBJ1-1|.|TRBV6-1
CASSEWAGNTEAFF
TGTGCCAGCAGTGAATGGGCGGGGAACACTGAAGCTTTCTTT
>TRBD2|TRBJ2-1|.|TRBV6-5
CASSYRRGGTYNEQFF
TGTGCCAGCAGTTACCGTCGCGGGGGGACCTACAATGAGCAGTTCTTC
>.|TRBJ1-3|hyperexpanded|TRBV19
CASSIARTGNTIYF
TGTGCCAGTAGTATCGCAAGGACTGGAAACACCATATATTTT
>.|TRBJ2-1|.|TRBV24-1
CATSDFPQRGPLNEQFF
TGTGCCACCAGTGATTTCCCTCAGAGGGGACCCCTTAATGAGCAGTTCTTC
>.|TRBJ1-1|.|TRBV25-1
CASSESRVGTEAFF
TGTGCCAGCAGTGAATCGAGGGTGGGCACTGAAGCTTTCTTT
>.|TRBJ1-2|.|TRBV5-4
CASSFGQVGYTF
TGTGCCAGCAGCTTTGGCCAGGTTGGCTACACCTTC